Listed here are 3 T cell receptor beta chains from one sample, sequenced in a study of T cells in Graves' hyperthyroidism and ophthalmopathy. Regions amplified from RNA transcripts were the TCR beta CDR3 regions. In the first-round RT-PCR of the TCR CDR3, the HTBI primer set was used. MiXCR was run by TCRdb on the multiplex PCR reads, yielding one entry per CDR3 protein. The profile shows more than 350,000 distinct CDR3 sequences, roughly a sixth of them singletons. The specimen sequenced was blood. The origin of the receptors is a woman aged 30 to 39 with Graves' hyperthyroidism that later progressed to Graves' ophthalmopathy.

The V gene is TRBV6-1, the J gene TRBJ2-2, with D perhaps matching TRBD1 or TRBD2 (5 bases each). This CDR3 has 15 residues. V gave up 7 bases and J gave up 5 bases, with 17 bases separating them. Germline CDR1 MNHNS, CDR2 SASEGT. The CDR3 nucleotides read TGTGCCAGCACGGGACGGGGTCTCTTAACCGGGGAGCTGTTTTTT. Translated, it gives CASTGRGLLTGELFF.

In its sample, this clonotype was seen many times. This rearrangement joins TRBV4-1 to TRBJ1-2, with TRBD1 identical over 9 bases. Germline-derived CDR1 and CDR2 are MGHRA and YSYEKL. The CDR3 totals 15 residues. The V and J ends lost 2 bases and 2 bases, in that order; junction bases with no gene match: 3. The CDR3 DNA reads as TGCGCCAGCAGCCAAAAACAGGGGGCGAACTATGGCTACACCTTC. Its translation is CASSQKQGANYGYTF.

In this sample, this clonotype turned up many times. The chain couples TRBV27 to TRBJ2-5; unclear D gene. The CDR3 runs to 16 residues. V gave up 5 bases and J gave up 4 bases, with 20 bases separating them. Per germline, CDR1 MNHEY and CDR2 SMNVEV (reference sequence). The CDR3 bases are TGTGCCAGCAGTCAGCAGAAAGTGGCCGAGCGAGAGACCCAGTACTTC. It translates to CASSQQKVAERETQYF.